These 14 T cell receptor beta chains were sequenced from one sample in a study of tumor T cells in aggressive B-cell lymphoma. Libraries were prepared by immunoSEQ multiplex PCR; TCRdb keeps only in-frame clonotypes and omits some of them. The sample holds some 3,500 clones, approximately 93% seen once. What was sequenced was tumor tissue. The receptors come from an adult with diffuse large B cell lymphoma.

The gene calls are TRBV6-6 and TRBJ2-1; 7 nucleotides align to TRBD1. The CDR3 spans 15 residues. Germline trimming cut 6 bases from V and 6 bases from J; bases unmatched to any gene: 11. The germline CDR1 and CDR2 sequences are MNHNY and SVGAGI (reference sequence). CDR3 bases: TGTGCCAGCAGCTTAGGGCGAAACAGGGGCAATGAGCAGTTCTTC. This translates into CASSLGRNRGNEQFF.

J is TRBJ2-1 and V is TRBV18; TRBD2 agrees at 9 bases. The ends lost 5 bases at V and 3 bases at J; junction bases unmatched: 8. Germline V gene sequence: CDR1 KGHSH, CDR2 LQKENI. This CDR3 region has 16 residues. CDR3: CASSAGLAGVYNEQFF. DNA of the CDR3: TGTGCCAGCTCAGCTGGCTTAGCGGGAGTCTACAATGAGCAGTTCTTC.

V and J are TRBV28 and TRBJ1-3, with D unresolved. CDR3 length: 13 residues. Germline CDR1 reads MDHEN; CDR2 reads SYDVKM. The V gene lost 2 bases and the J gene lost 8 bases, with 10 bases spanning the gap. The CDR3 region has the DNA TGTGCCAGCAGTTTAGAGGTGGTGGACACCATATATTTT. Translated: CASSLEVVDTIYF. Full variable domain (remainder filled in from reference TRBV28 and TRBJ1-3): DVKVTQSSRYLVKRTGEKVFLECVQDMDHENMFWYRQDPGLGLRLIYFSYDVKMKEKGDIPEGYSVSREKKERFSLILESASTNQTSMYLCASSLEVVDTIYFGEGSWLTVV.

CDR3 in amino acids: CASSPRTLLGTGVADTQYF. The CDR3 DNA sequence: TGTGCCAGCAGCCCACGAACTCTCCTAGGGACAGGGGTCGCAGATACGCAGTATTTT. The genes are TRBV7-9 and TRBJ2-3; TRBD1 matches 10 bases. Germline CDR1 SEHNR, CDR2 FQNEAQ (reference sequence). Trimming at V came to 5 bases and at J to 4 bases, leaving 18 bases not matched to a gene. This CDR3 contains 19 residues.

This clone was observed once. The rearrangement joins TRBV5-1 to TRBJ2-5; D not resolved. Germline V CDR1 and CDR2: SGHRS, YFSETQ. Trimming stripped 1 base from V and 2 bases from J, with 6 bases between. There are 13 residues in the CDR3. The CDR3 bases are TGCGCCAGCAGCTTGACAGTTCAAGAGACCCAGTACTTC. Encoded protein: CASSLTVQETQYF.

The chain combines TRBV29-1 with TRBJ2-1; D perhaps matches TRBD2 (6 bases). Germline V gene data show CDR1 as SQVTM and CDR2 as ANQGSEA. The length of the CDR3 is 15 residues. V was shortened by 4 bases and J by 7 bases, with 20 bases between the two germline ends. The CDR3 DNA follows: TGCAGCGTTGGGCGGCTAGCGAACTCGGGGAATGAGCAGTTCTTC. Translation: CSVGRLANSGNEQFF.

This clone was found a few times. The V and J genes are TRBV7-9 and TRBJ2-5, with D hard to call. The germline V gene has CDR1 SEHNR and CDR2 FQNEAQ (reference sequence). V lost 1 base and J lost 4, with 10 bases in between. The CDR3 runs to 14 residues. For the CDR3, the DNA is TGTGCCAGCAGCTTAGGGCCGGGTCTAGAGACCCAGTACTTC. It encodes CASSLGPGLETQYF.

The chain employs TRBV5-1 and TRBJ1-4; 7 nucleotides match TRBD1. The V segment lost 4 bases and the J segment 8 bases; nucleotides outside the gene matches: 8. In germline, CDR1 is SGHRS, CDR2 YFSETQ. There are 14 residues in the CDR3. CDR3 region: CASSRQGSGEKLFF. CDR3 nucleotide sequence: TGCGCCAGCAGCCGACAGGGATCAGGGGAAAAACTGTTTTTT. The entire variable domain, with the rest obtained from reference TRBV5-1 and TRBJ1-4, is as follows: KAGVTQTPRYLIKTRGQQVTLSCSPISGHRSVSWYQQTPGQGLQFLFEYFSETQRNKGNFPGRFSGRQFSNSRSEMNVSTLELGDSALYLCASSRQGSGEKLFFGSGTQLSVL.

This rearrangement joins TRBV2 to TRBJ2-5; TRBD1 aligns across 10 bases. The junction had 3 bases not matched to a gene; V was cut back by 1 base and J by 1 base. Germline V gives CDR1 SNHLY, CDR2 FYNNEI. There are 16 residues in the CDR3. The CDR3 region has the DNA TGTGCCAGCAGTGAAGGCCGGACAGGGGGCCAAGAGACCCAGTACTTC. This codes for CASSEGRTGGQETQYF.

CDR3 nucleotides: TGCGCCAGCAGCCCACGGGAGGGACTAGCGGGAGTCAATGAGCAGTTCTTC. Its translation is CASSPREGLAGVNEQFF. The chain employs TRBV4-3 and TRBJ2-1; the match to TRBD2 covers 14 bases. The V segment lost 4 bases and the J segment 6 bases; nucleotides outside the gene matches: 8. The germline V gene encodes CDR1 LGHNA and CDR2 YSLEER. CDR3 size: 17 residues.

This clone was seen a single time. The genes are TRBV2 and TRBJ2-7, with 7 bases lining up with TRBD1. The CDR3 consists of 14 residues. Germline V gives CDR1 SNHLY, CDR2 FYNNEI. V trimming: 6 bases; J trimming: 3 bases; junction bases outside the gene matches: 8. CDR3 region: CASRETGRNYEQYF. For the CDR3, the DNA is TGTGCCAGCAGGGAGACAGGGCGGAACTACGAGCAGTACTTC.

This chain connects TRBV11-3 to TRBJ1-3; TRBD1 matches at 7 bases. The CDR3 covers 14 residues. Germline CDR1 reads SGHNT; CDR2 reads YENEEA. V trimming: 9 bases; J trimming: 1 base; junction bases outside the gene matches: 6. The CDR3: CASSGTASGNTIYF. CDR3 nucleotide sequence: TGTGCCAGTTCGGGGACAGCTTCTGGAAACACCATATATTTT.

This clone has just one count. V usage is TRBV4-3 and J usage is TRBJ2-1; D not resolved. Deletions cut 0 bases from V and 2 bases from J, with 8 bases between. The CDR3 contains 15 residues. The V gene's germline CDR1 is LGHNA and CDR2 YSLEER. CDR3 nucleotide sequence: TGCGCCAGCAGCCAAGAATTGTCTACCTACAATGAGCAGTTCTTC. It translates to CASSQELSTYNEQFF.

The chain uses TRBV18 and TRBJ2-3; 14 bases match TRBD2. V lost 6 bases to trimming and J lost 6 bases; unmatched junction nucleotides: 8. CDR3 length: 16 amino acids. Germline assignment: CDR1 KGHSH and CDR2 LQKENI. CDR3 in DNA: TGTGCCAGCTCGTTAAGGACTAGCGGGAGGATGGATACGCAGTATTTT. Translation: CASSLRTSGRMDTQYF.